This T cell receptor (beta chain) emerged from a study of blood T cell repertoires in COVID-19. Across the study: Sites in the United States, Italy and Spain provided acute and convalescent COVID-19 samples.

Per germline, CDR1 SGHRS and CDR2 YFSETQ. The CDR3 consists of 13 residues. V was clipped by 3 bases and J by 8 bases; unmatched bases: 5. Study members were between 18 and 89 years old and lived in 24 US regions. Assignment of participants to cohorts was predicated upon participant-reported clinical history. Before being deemed recovered, Cohort 3 donors had two negative PCRs, clearance, or symptom resolution. Measured with immunoSEQ multiplex PCR; TCRdb has only the in-frame clones, and not every one. The sample shows around 300,000 clones, nearly 90% of them seen only once. This clonotype was obtained from an older woman who had recovered from COVID-19. The gene calls are TRBV5-1 and TRBJ1-2; TRBD1 matches 9 bases. Material: PBMCs or T cells enriched from blood (not recorded which). DNA of the CDR3: TGCGCCAGCAGCTACCGGGACAGGGCCGGCTACACCTTC. Its protein product is CASSYRDRAGYTF.